The 4 T cell receptor beta chains in this list originate from one sample, sequenced in a study of vaccination and CD4 T cells after COVID-19. Their recognized antigens are unknown. As to treatment: roughly 11-day PBMC culture with coronavirus spike peptide pools or control peptides (ViraFEST assay). CD4+ T cells that had been cultured provided DNA sequenced with the Oncomine TCR Beta short-read assay. A single record per CDR3 protein comes from TCRdb applying MiXCR to the PCR reads. The data show under 11,000 distinct CDR3 sequences, about 40% seen once. The material sequenced was CD4+ T cells from blood, cultured in vitro. These receptors were taken from a human donor who had recovered from COVID-19.

This clonotype is large within its sample. The rearrangement joins TRBV7-2 to TRBJ2-7, with 8 bases that match TRBD1. There are 14 residues in the CDR3. The germline V gene has CDR1 SGHTA and CDR2 FQGNSA. The junction had 5 bases not matched to a gene; V was cut back by 5 bases and J by 2 bases. The CDR3 spells CASSGDRPPYEQYF. In DNA, the CDR3 is TGTGCCAGCAGCGGGGACAGGCCCCCCTACGAGCAGTACTTC.

This chain connects TRBV6-1 to TRBJ1-1, with a possible D match to TRBD1 (5 bases). V lost 1 base and J 0 bases, leaving 6 bases between the germline ends. The germline gives CDR1 MNHNS, CDR2 SASEGT. The CDR3 runs to 14 residues. The CDR3 coding sequence is TGTGCCAGCAGTGAAGTGGGGGTGAACACTGAAGCTTTCTTT. It yields the protein CASSEVGVNTEAFF.

The chain employs TRBV12-3 or TRBV12-4 and TRBJ2-7; unclear D gene. The CDR3 spans 12 residues. The V gene lost 1 base and the J gene lost 7 bases, with 8 bases spanning the gap. The CDR3 loop is CASSLGVQEQYF. DNA for the CDR3: TGTGCCAGCAGTTTAGGGGTGCAAGAGCAGTACTTC.

The chain combines TRBV12-3 or TRBV12-4 with TRBJ1-3; possible D gene TRBD1, 6 bases. With 5 bases removed from V and 0 bases from J, the gap between germline ends came to 11 bases. The CDR3 spans 15 residues. The CDR3 loop reads CASSLTGISGNTIYF. The CDR3 DNA reads as TGTGCCAGCAGTCTTACAGGGATCTCTGGAAACACCATATATTTT.